The T cell receptor (beta chain) described here comes from a study of shared clonotypes between healthy human individuals. As to this clone: Its specificity is unknown.

Study-wide results and caveats: An expected dependence of interdonor clonotype sharing on sequencing depth was noted. Shared clonotypes across all four donors exceeded non-shared ones in generation probability. In a few donors, approximately 5% of naive CD4 clonotypes appeared in common.

The assay was immunoSEQ multiplex PCR, and TCRdb's table has in-frame clones only and misses some. The repertoire has roughly 2,300,000 clones, under 95% of them found once; the top ten carry around 0.4%. This CDR3 has 13 residues. Germline CDR1 reads SGHKS; CDR2 reads YYEKEE (reference sequence). V lost 1 base and J lost 4, with 6 bases in between. The receptor was isolated from a man younger than 35 in good health. Some clones in this sample may be carry-over from other donors' samples. The chain links TRBV5-5 to TRBJ1-3; D is unresolved. Specimen: naive CD4+ T cells from PBMCs. The subset was: CD45RA+ positively selected. The CDR3 loop reads CASSLTRGNTIYF. CDR3 DNA: TGTGCCAGCAGCTTGACACGCGGAAACACCATATATTTT.